What follows describes a single TCR beta chain. This sample stems from a study of blood T cell repertoires in COVID-19. CDR3 length: 13 residues. From germline, CDR1 is SEHNR and CDR2 FQNEAQ (reference sequence). V was clipped by 1 base and J by 7 bases, with 11 bases between them. Authors' methods: Scientists estimated how many nucleated cells there were by amplifying reference gene primers. The data were produced by immunoSEQ multiplex PCR, yet TCRdb's version contains in-frame clones alone and is incomplete. V and J calls and clone size are as listed in that table; D and trimming were resolved from the DNA. Among about 100,000 clones listed, over 75% were seen once.

The sequenced material came from peripheral blood. The chain joins TRBV7-9 to TRBJ2-7, with a tentative D call TRBD2 (5 bases). This clonotype originated in a man aged 50 to 60 with acute or convalescent COVID-19. CDR3: CASSLEPTGEQYF. CDR3 bases: TGTGCCAGCAGCTTAGAGCCAACGGGGGAGCAGTACTTC.